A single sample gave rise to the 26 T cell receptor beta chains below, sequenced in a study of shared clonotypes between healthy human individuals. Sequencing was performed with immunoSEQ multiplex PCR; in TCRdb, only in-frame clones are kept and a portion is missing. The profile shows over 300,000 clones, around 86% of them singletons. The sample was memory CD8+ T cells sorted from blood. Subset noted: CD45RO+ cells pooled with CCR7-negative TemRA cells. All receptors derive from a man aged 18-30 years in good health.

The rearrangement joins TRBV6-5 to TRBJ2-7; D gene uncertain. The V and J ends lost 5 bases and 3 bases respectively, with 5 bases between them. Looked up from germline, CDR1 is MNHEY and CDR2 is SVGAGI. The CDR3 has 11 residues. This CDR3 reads CASSDRYEQYF. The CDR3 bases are TGTGCCAGCAGTGATCGCTACGAGCAGTACTTC.

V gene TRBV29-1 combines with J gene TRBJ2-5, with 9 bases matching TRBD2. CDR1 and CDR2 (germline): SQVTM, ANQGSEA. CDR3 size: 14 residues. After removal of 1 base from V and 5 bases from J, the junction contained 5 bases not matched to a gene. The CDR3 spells CSVEGTSVGETQYF. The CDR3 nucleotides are TGCAGCGTTGAAGGGACTAGCGTTGGCGAGACCCAGTACTTC.

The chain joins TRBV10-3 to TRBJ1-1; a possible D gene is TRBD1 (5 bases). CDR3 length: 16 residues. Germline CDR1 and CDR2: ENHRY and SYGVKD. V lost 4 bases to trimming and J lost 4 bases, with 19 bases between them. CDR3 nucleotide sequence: TGTGCCATCAGTGGCGCGGGGGTAATTGGTTTCACTGAAGCTTTCTTT. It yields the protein CAISGAGVIGFTEAFF.

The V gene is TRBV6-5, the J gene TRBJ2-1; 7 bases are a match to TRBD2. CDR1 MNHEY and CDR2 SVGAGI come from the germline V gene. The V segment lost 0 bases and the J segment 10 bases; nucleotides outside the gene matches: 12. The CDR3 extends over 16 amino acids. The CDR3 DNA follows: TGTGCCAGCAGTTACTCGTTGTGGGAGGGCCTGTCGGAGCAGTTCTTC. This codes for CASSYSLWEGLSEQFF.

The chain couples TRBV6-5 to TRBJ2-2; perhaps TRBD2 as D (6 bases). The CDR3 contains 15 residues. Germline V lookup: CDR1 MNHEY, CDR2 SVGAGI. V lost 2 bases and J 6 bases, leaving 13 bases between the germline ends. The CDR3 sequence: CASSYRSGGAGELFF. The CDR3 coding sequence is TGTGCCAGCAGTTACAGATCGGGCGGGGCCGGGGAGCTGTTTTTT.

DNA of the CDR3: TGTGCCAGCAGCTTACCGGGACAGGGGGTCTACGAGCAGTACTTC. It codes for CASSLPGQGVYEQYF. This chain uses TRBV7-8 with TRBJ2-7; 11 nucleotides agree with TRBD1. Trimming at V came to 2 bases and at J to 3 bases, leaving 3 bases not matched to a gene. Germline V lookup: CDR1 SGHVS, CDR2 FQNEAQ. This CDR3 contains 15 residues.

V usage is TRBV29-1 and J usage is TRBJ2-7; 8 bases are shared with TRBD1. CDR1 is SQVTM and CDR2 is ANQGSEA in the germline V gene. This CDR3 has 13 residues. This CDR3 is CGIRTGSSYEQYF. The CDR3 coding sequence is TGCGGCATCCGGACAGGGAGCTCCTACGAGCAGTACTTC.

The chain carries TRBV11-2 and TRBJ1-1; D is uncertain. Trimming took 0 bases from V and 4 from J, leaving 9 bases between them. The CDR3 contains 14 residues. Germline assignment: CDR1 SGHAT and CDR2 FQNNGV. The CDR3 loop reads CASSLDMGGTEAFF. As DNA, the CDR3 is TGTGCCAGCAGCTTAGATATGGGAGGCACTGAAGCTTTCTTT.

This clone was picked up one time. CDR3 sequence: CASSDGPSTGKFHEQYF. CDR3 DNA: TGTGCCAGCAGTGACGGACCGTCGACAGGGAAGTTTCACGAGCAGTACTTC. The V and J genes are TRBV6-1 and TRBJ2-7, with 7 nucleotides matching TRBD1. CDR1 and CDR2 (germline): MNHNS, SASEGT. This CDR3 comprises 17 residues. The J segment lost 5 bases and the V segment lost 3 bases, leaving 16 bases of the junction unmatched.

CDR3 residues: CASSGEVSSYEQYF. The CDR3 DNA follows: TGTGCCAGCAGTGGCGAAGTCTCCTCCTACGAGCAGTACTTC. The chain couples TRBV2 to TRBJ2-7; D uncertain. CDR1 is SNHLY, CDR2 FYNNEI, per germline. Trimming pared 4 bases from V and 0 bases from J, leaving 10 bases between. The CDR3 consists of 14 residues.

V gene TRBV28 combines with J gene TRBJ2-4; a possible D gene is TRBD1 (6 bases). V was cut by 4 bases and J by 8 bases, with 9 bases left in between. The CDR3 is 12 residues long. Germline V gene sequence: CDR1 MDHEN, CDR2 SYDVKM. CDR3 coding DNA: TGTGCCAGCAGTTCACAGGGCCACATTCAGTACTTC. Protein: CASSSQGHIQYF.

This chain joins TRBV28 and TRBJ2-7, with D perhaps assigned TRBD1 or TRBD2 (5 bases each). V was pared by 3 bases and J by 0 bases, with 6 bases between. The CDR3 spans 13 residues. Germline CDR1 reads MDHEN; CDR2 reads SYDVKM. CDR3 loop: CASSFGTSYEQYF. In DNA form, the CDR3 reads TGTGCCAGCAGTTTCGGGACCTCCTACGAGCAGTACTTC.

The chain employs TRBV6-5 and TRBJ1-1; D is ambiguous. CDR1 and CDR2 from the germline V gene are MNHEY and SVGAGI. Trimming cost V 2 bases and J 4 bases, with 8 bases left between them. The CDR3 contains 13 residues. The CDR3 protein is CASSYSWSTEAFF. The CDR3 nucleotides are TGTGCCAGCAGTTACAGCTGGAGCACTGAAGCTTTCTTT.

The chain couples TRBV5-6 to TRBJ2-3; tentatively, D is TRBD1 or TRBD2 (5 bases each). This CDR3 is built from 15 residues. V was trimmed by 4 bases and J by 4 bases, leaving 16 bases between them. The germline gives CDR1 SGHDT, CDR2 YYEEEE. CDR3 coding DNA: TGTGCCAGCAGCGAATGGGACGGACGACCAGATACGCAGTATTTT. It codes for CASSEWDGRPDTQYF.

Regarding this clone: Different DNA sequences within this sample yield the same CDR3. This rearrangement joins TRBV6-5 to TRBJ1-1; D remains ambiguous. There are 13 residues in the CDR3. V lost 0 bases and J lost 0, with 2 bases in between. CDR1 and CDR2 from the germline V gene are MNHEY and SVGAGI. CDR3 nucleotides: TGTGCCAGCAGTTACTCGGTGAACACTGAAGCTTTCTTT. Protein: CASSYSVNTEAFF.

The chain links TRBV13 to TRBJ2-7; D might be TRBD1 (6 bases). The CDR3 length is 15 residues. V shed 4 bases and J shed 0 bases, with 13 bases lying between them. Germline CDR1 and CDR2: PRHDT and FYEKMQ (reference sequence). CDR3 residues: CASSSEGHGSYEQYF. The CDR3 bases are TGTGCCAGCAGCTCCGAGGGACACGGCTCCTACGAGCAGTACTTC.

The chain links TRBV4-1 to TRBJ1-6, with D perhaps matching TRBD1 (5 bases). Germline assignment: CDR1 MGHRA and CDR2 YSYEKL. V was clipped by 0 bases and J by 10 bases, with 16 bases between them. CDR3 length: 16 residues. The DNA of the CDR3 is TGCGCCAGCAGCCAAGATTTGGGGGGATATTGGTCACCCCTCCACTTT. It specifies CASSQDLGGYWSPLHF.

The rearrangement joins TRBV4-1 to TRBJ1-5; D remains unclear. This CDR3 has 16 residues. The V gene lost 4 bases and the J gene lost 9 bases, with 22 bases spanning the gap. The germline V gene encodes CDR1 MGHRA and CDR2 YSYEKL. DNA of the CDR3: TGCGCCAGCAGCCCCCGGGCCGTCACGGGCCCGCGGCCCCAGCATTTT. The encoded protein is CASSPRAVTGPRPQHF.

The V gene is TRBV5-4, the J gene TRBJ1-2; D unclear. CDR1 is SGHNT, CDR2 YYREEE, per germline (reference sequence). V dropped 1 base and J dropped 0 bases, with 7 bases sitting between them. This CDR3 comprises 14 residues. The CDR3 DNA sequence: TGTGCCAGCAGCTTGCACACCACTAACTATGGCTACACCTTC. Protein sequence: CASSLHTTNYGYTF.

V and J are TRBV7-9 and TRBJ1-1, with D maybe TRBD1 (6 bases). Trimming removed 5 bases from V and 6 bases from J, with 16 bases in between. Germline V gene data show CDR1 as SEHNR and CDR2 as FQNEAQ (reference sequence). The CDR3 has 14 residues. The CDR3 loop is CASSPPGGSPEAFF. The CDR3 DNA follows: TGTGCCAGCAGCCCGCCGGGGGGCAGCCCTGAAGCTTTCTTT.

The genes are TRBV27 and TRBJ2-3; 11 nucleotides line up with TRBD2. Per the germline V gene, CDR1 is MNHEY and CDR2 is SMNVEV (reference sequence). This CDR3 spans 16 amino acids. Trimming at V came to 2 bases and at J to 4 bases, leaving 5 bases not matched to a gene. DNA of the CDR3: TGTGCCAGCAGTTTACATACTAGCGGGGGACCAGATACGCAGTATTTT. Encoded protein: CASSLHTSGGPDTQYF.

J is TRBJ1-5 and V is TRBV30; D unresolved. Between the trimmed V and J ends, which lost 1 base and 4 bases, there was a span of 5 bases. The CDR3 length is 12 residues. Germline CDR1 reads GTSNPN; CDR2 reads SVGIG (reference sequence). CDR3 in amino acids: CAWSDQNQPQHF. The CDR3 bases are TGTGCCTGGAGTGACCAGAATCAGCCCCAGCATTTT.

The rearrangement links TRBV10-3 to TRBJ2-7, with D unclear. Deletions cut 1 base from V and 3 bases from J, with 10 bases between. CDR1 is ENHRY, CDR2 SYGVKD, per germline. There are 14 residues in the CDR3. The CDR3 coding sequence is TGTGCCATCAGTGAGTTCGGCGCCAACTACGAGCAGTACTTC. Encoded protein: CAISEFGANYEQYF.

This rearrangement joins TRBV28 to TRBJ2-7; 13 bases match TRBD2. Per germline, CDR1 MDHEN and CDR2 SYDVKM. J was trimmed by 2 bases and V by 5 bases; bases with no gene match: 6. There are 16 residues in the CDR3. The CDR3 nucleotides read TGTGCCAGCAGTCCTATCGGACTAGCGGGAGCCTACGAGCAGTACTTC. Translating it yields CASSPIGLAGAYEQYF.

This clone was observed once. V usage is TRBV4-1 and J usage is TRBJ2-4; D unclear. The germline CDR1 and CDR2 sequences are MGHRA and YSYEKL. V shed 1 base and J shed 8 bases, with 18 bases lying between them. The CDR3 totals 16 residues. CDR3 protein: CASSQGVQAPGDIQYF. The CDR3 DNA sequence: TGCGCCAGCAGCCAAGGAGTCCAGGCACCTGGCGACATTCAGTACTTC.

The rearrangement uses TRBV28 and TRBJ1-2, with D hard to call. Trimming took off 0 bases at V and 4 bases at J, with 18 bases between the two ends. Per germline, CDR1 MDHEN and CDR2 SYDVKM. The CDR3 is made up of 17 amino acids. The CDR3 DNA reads TGTGCCAGCAGTTTATGCACAGCGCAGGCAGAAGTCTATGGCTACACCTTC. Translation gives CASSLCTAQAEVYGYTF.